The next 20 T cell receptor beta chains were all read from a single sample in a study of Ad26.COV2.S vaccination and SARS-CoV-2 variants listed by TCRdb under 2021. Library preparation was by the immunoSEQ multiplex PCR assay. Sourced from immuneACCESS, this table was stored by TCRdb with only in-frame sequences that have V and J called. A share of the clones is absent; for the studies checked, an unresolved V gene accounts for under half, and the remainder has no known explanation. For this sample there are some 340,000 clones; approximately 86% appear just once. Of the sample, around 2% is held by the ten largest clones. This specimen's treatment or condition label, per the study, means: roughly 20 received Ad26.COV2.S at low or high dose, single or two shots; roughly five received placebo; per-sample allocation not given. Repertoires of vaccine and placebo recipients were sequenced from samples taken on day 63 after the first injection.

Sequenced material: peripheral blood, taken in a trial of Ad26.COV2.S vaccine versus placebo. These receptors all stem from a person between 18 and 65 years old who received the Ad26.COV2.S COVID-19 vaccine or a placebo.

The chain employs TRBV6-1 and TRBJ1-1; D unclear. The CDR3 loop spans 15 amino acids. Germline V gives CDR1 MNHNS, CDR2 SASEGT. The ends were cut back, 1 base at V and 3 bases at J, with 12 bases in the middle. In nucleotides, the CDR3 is TGTGCCAGCAGTGAAGATAGGGTTGCGTACACTGAAGCTTTCTTT. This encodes CASSEDRVAYTEAFF.

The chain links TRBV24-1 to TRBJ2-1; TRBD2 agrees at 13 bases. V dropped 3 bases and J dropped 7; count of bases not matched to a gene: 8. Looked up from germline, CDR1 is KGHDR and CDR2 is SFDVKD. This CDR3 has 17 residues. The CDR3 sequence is CATSDPATSGGGNEQFF. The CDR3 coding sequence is TGTGCCACCAGTGATCCCGCCACTAGCGGGGGGGGTAATGAGCAGTTCTTC.

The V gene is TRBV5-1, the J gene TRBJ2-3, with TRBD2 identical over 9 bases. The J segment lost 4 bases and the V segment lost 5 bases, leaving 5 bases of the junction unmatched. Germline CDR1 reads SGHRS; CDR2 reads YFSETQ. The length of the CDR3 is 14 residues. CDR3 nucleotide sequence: TGCGCCAGCAGGCGGGGGGGAGGAGCAGATACGCAGTATTTT. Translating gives CASRRGGGADTQYF. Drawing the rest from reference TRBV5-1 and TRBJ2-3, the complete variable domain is KAGVTQTPRYLIKTRGQQVTLSCSPISGHRSVSWYQQTPGQGLQFLFEYFSETQRNKGNFPGRFSGRQFSNSRSEMNVSTLELGDSALYLCASRRGGGADTQYFGPGTRLTVL.

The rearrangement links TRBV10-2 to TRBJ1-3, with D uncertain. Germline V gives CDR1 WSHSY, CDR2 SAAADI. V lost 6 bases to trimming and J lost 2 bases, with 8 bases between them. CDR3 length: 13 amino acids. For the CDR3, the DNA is TGCGCCAGCAGGCAAGCCACTGGAAACACCATATATTTT. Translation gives CASRQATGNTIYF.

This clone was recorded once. The CDR3 here is CATSTTSDGTQYF. CDR3 nucleotide sequence: TGTGCCACTTCTACTACCTCAGATGGGACCCAGTACTTC. V gene TRBV7-2 combines with J gene TRBJ2-5; D is undetermined. Per the germline V gene, CDR1 is SGHTA and CDR2 is FQGNSA. The CDR3 is 13 residues long. The V end was cut by 10 bases, the J end by 7 bases, with 19 bases between.

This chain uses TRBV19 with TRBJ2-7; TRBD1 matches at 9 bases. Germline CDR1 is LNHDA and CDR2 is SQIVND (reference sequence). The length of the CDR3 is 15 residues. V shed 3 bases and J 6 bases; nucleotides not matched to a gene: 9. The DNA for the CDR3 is TGTGCCAGTAGTATCGTGGACAGGGGCCTCCTCGAGCAGTACTTC. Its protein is CASSIVDRGLLEQYF. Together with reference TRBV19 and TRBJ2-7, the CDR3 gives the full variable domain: DGGITQSPKYLFRKEGQNVTLSCEQNLNHDAMYWYRQDPGQGLRLIYYSQIVNDFQKGDIAEGYSVSREKKESFPLTVTSAQKNPTAFYLCASSIVDRGLLEQYFGPGTRLTVT.

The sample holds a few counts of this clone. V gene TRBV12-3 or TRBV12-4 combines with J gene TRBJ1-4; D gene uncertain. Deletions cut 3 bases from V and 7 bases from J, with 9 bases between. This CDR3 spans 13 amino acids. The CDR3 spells CASSFNRGEKLFF. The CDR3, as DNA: TGTGCCAGCAGTTTTAACCGGGGTGAAAAACTGTTTTTT.

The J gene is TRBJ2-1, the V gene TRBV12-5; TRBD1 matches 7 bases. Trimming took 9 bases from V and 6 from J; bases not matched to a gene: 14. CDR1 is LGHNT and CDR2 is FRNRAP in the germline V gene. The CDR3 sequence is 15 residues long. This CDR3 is CASEEGTASGNEQFF. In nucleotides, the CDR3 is TGTGCTAGCGAGGAAGGGACAGCCTCGGGCAATGAGCAGTTCTTC.

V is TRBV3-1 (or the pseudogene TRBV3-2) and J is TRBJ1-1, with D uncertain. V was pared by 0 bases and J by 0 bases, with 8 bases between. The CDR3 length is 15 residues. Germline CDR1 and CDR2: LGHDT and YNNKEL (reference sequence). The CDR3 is CASSQERLLNTEAFF. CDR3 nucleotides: TGTGCCAGCAGCCAAGAAAGGCTGCTGAACACTGAAGCTTTCTTT.

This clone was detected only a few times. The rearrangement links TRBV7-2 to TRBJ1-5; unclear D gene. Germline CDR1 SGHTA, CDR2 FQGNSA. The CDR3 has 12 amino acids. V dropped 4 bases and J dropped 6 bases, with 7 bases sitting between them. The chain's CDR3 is CASSSAGQPQHF. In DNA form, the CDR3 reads TGTGCCAGCAGCTCCGCCGGTCAGCCCCAGCATTTT.

This chain's CDR3 is CASSNPGIWHEPQHF. The CDR3 DNA reads as TGTGCCAGCAGCAACCCCGGGATATGGCATGAGCCCCAGCATTTT. V usage is TRBV6-6 and J usage is TRBJ1-5; D gene uncertain. V lost 6 bases, J lost 8 bases, and 20 bases lay in between. Germline lookup yields CDR1 MNHNY and CDR2 SVGAGI (reference sequence). The CDR3 runs 15 residues.

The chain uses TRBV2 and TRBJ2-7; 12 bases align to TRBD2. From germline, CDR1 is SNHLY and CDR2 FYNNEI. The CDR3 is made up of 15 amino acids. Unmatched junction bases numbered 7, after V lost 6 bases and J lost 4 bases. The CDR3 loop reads CASRAGLAGIYEQYF. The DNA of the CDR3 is TGTGCCAGCAGGGCCGGACTAGCGGGGATATACGAGCAGTACTTC. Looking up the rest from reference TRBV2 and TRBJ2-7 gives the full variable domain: EPEVTQTPSHQVTQMGQEVILRCVPISNHLYFYWYRQILGQKVEFLVSFYNNEISEKSEIFDDQFSVERPDGSNFTLKIRSTKLEDSAMYFCASRAGLAGIYEQYFGPGTRLTVT.

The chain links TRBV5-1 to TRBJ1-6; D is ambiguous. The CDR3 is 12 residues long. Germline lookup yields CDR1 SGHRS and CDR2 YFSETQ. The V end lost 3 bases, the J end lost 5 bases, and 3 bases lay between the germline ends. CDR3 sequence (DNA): TGCGCCAGCAGCTCAAATAATTCACCCCTCCACTTT. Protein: CASSSNNSPLHF.

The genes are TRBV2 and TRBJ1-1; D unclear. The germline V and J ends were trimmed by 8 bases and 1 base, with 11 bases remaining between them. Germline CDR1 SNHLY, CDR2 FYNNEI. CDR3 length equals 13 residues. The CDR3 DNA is TGTGCCAGCTCCACGACACCGAACACTGAAGCTTTCTTT. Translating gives CASSTTPNTEAFF. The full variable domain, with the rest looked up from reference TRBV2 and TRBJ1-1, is EPEVTQTPSHQVTQMGQEVILRCVPISNHLYFYWYRQILGQKVEFLVSFYNNEISEKSEIFDDQFSVERPDGSNFTLKIRSTKLEDSAMYFCASSTTPNTEAFFGQGTRLTVV.

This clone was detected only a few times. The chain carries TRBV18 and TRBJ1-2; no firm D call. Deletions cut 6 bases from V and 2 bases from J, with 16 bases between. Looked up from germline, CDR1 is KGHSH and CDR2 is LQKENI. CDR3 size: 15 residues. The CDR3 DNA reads TGTGCCAGCTCCATCGACCCCGACATAAACTATGGCTACACCTTC. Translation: CASSIDPDINYGYTF.

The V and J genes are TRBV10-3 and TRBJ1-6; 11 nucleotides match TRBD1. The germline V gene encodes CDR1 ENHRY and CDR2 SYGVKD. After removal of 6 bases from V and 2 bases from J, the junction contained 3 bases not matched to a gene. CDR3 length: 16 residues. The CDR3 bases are TGTGCCATCAGACGGGGACAGGGGGCCTATAATTCACCCCTCCACTTT. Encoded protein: CAIRRGQGAYNSPLHF.

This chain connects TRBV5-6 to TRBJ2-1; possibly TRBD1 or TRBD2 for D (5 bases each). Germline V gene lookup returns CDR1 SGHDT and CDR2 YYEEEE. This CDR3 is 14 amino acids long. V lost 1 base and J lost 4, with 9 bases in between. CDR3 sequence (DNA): TGTGCCAGCAGCTTGCCGGGACCGTACAATGAGCAGTTCTTC. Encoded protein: CASSLPGPYNEQFF.

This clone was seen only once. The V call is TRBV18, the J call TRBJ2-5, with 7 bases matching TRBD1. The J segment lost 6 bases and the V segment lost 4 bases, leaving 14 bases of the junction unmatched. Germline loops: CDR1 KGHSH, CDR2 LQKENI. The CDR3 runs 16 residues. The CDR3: CASSLIVTGLGKTQYF. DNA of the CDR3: TGTGCCAGCTCACTCATTGTGACAGGGCTCGGGAAGACCCAGTACTTC.

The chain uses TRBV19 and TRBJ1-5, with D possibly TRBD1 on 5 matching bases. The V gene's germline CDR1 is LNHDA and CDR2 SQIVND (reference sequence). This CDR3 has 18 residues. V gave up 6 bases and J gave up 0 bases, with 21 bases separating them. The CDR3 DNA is TGTGCCAGTAGACCCGACAGAGTCGGCCAGTATAGCAATCAGCCCCAGCATTTT. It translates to CASRPDRVGQYSNQPQHF.

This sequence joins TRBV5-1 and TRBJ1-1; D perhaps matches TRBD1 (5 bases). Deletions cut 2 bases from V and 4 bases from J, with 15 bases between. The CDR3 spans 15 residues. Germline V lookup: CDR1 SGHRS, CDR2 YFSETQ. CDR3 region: CASSFAGDQSTEAFF. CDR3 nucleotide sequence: TGCGCCAGCAGCTTTGCGGGGGACCAGTCCACTGAAGCTTTCTTT.